Listed below are T cell receptor beta chains from one sample, sequenced in a study of T cells in Graves' hyperthyroidism and ophthalmopathy. TCRdb reprocessed the multiplex PCR reads via MiXCR and lists one record per CDR3 protein. The sample lists some 600,000 distinct CDR3 sequences; approximately 15% were seen once. Sequencing was performed on blood. The receptors shown here come from a woman in her 30s with Graves' hyperthyroidism that later progressed to Graves' ophthalmopathy. The CDR3 runs from the conserved cysteine through the conserved F or W. Size is stated for part of the rows, as once, few or many counts, or as a class when the clone is expanded.

j_call	clone_size	v_call	cdr3_aa
TRBJ2-6	few	TRBV30	CAWGSFWGANVLTF
TRBJ2-1	-	TRBV6-1	CASTLGTGGDEQFF
TRBJ1-2	many	TRBV24-1	CATSDVRTGGTYGYTF
TRBJ1-4	many	TRBV20-1	CSARDPGQGYNEKLFF
TRBJ2-7	many	TRBV5-1	CASSLELGQTYEQYF
TRBJ2-5	few	TRBV20-1	CSARAGDETQYF
TRBJ1-2	many	TRBV5-1	CASSVSNYGYTF
TRBJ1-1	many	TRBV30	CAWRTGGTEAFF
TRBJ2-7	many	TRBV28	CASSLNGGYEQYF
TRBJ1-3	-	TRBV27	CASSPEAGTTGNTIYF
TRBJ1-1	few	TRBV18	CASSPGSQMNTEAFF
TRBJ1-2	many	TRBV11-2	CASSTGQGAFGDGYTF
TRBJ1-2	many	TRBV28	CASSPLGRGWGYGYTF
TRBJ1-2	many	TRBV20-1	CSAREGEGAGGYTF
TRBJ2-7	few	TRBV6-1	CASSGIPWAGPPSGPVYEQYF
TRBJ2-1	many	TRBV10-3	CATQSLAGGPSSYNEQFF
TRBJ2-7	few	TRBV30	CAWSWGSYEQYF
TRBJ1-3	few	TRBV6-1	CASSEGSAGVGGNTIYF
TRBJ1-2	many	TRBV6-5	CASSSRQAGYTF
TRBJ1-5	many	TRBV19	CASRAIQGGHQPQHF
TRBJ1-1	many	TRBV7-8	CASSARTGATEAFF
TRBJ2-7	few	TRBV12-3/TRBV12-4	CASSAPSQVKEQYF
TRBJ1-1	few	TRBV19	CASSIPGVDTEAFF
TRBJ1-1	many	TRBV24-1	CATSGGTGARYGTEAFF
TRBJ1-1	many	TRBV18	CASSGQDMNTEAFF
TRBJ1-5	-	TRBV19	CASSPIDGPNQPQHF
TRBJ2-2	many	TRBV9	CASSGTGLAGGGGTGELFF
TRBJ1-1	many	TRBV7-3	CASSATGGVTETFF
TRBJ1-4	many	TRBV27	CASSLSQGATNEKLFF
TRBJ1-5	few	TRBV27	CASSLISGNSNQPQHF
TRBJ1-1	many	TRBV28	CASSTGARAGGSEAFF
TRBJ1-5	-	TRBV19	CASSPMEGFSNQPQHF
TRBJ2-7	-	TRBV27	CASRAGVREQYF
TRBJ2-1	many	TRBV11-2	CASSPQTSGIHEQFF
TRBJ1-5	-	TRBV19	CASSILGGQPQHF
TRBJ2-3	many	TRBV7-3	CASRSLLRDTQYF
TRBJ1-2	-	TRBV7-2	CASSFGPGVGYTF
TRBJ1-1	many	TRBV27	CASSSPSNTEAFF
TRBJ1-2	many	TRBV14	CASSQGPPDSYGYTF